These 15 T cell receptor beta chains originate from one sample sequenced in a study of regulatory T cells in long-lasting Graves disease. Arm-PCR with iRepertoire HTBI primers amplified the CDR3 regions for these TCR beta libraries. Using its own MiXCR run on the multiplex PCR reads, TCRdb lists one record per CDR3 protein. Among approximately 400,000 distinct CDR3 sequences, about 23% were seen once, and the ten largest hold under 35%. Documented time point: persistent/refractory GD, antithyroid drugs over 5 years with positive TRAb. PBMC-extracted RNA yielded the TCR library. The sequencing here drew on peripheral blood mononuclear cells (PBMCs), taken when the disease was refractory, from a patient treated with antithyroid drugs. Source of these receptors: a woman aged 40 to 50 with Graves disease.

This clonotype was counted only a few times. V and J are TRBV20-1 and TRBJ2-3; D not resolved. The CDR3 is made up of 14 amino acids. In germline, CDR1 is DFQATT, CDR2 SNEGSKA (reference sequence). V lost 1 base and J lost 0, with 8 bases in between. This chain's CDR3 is CSARVRASTDTQYF. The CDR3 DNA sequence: TGCAGTGCTAGAGTCAGAGCGAGCACAGATACGCAGTATTTT.

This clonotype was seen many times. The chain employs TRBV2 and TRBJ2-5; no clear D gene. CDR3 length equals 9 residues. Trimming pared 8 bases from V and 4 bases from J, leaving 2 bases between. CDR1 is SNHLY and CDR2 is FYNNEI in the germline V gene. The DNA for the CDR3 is TGTGCCAGCGCAGAGACCCAGTACTTC. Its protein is CASAETQYF.

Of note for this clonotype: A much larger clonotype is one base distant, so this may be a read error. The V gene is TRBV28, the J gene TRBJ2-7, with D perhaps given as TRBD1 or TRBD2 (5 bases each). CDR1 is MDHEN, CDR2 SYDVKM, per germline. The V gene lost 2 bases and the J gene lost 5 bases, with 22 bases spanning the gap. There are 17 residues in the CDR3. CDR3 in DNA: TGTGCCAGCAGTTTAACCCTCCCGGGGCTAGCATTCCACGAGCAGTACTTC. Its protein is CASSLTLPGLAFHEQYF. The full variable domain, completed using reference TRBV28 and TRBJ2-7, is DVKVTQSSRYLVKRTGEKVFLECVQDMDHENMFWYRQDPGLGLRLIYFSYDVKMKEKGDIPEGYSVSREKKERFSLILESASTNQTSMYLCASSLTLPGLAFHEQYFGPGTRLTVT.

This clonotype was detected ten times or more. CDR3 loop: CASRARGAQGYTF. CDR3 in DNA: TGTGCCAGCAGGGCCCGAGGGGCCCAAGGCTACACCTTC. V gene TRBV28 combines with J gene TRBJ1-2; TRBD1 might be the D (5 bases). The CDR3 has 13 residues. In germline, CDR1 is MDHEN, CDR2 SYDVKM. Trimming took 6 bases from V and 8 from J, leaving 16 bases between them.

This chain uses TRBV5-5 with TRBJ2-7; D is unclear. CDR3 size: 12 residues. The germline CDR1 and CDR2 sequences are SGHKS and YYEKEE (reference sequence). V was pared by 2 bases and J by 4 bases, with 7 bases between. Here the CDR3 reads CASSFWTYEQYF. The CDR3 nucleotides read TGTGCCAGCAGCTTCTGGACGTACGAGCAGTACTTC.

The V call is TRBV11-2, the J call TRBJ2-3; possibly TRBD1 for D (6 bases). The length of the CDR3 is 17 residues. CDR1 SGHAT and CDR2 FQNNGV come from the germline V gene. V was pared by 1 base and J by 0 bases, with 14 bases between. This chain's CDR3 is CASSLVATGRSTDTQYF. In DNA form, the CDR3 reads TGTGCCAGCAGCTTAGTTGCGACAGGACGTAGCACAGATACGCAGTATTTT.

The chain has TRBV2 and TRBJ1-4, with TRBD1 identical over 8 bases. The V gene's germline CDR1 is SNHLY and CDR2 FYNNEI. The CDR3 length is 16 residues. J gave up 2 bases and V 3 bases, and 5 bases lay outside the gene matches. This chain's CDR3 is CASSDYRGFTNEKLFF. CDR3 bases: TGTGCCAGCAGTGACTACAGGGGGTTCACTAATGAAAAACTGTTTTTT. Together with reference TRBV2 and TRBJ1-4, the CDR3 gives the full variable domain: EPEVTQTPSHQVTQMGQEVILRCVPISNHLYFYWYRQILGQKVEFLVSFYNNEISEKSEIFDDQFSVERPDGSNFTLKIRSTKLEDSAMYFCASSDYRGFTNEKLFFGSGTQLSVL.

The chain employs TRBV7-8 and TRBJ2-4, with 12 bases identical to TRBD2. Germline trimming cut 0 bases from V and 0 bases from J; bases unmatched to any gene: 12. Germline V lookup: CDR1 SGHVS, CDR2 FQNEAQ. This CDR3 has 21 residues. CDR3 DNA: TGTGCCAGCAGCTTAGCACAGGGGGCAAGGACTAGCGGGGAAGCCAAAAACATTCAGTACTTC. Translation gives CASSLAQGARTSGEAKNIQYF.

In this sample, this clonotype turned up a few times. CDR3 in amino acids: CASSEGPWETQYF. CDR3 DNA: TGTGCCAGCAGTGAAGGGCCCTGGGAGACCCAGTACTTC. The chain uses TRBV6-1 and TRBJ2-5, with D uncertain. Per germline, CDR1 MNHNS and CDR2 SASEGT. V was shortened by 1 base and J by 5 bases, with 8 bases between the two germline ends. The CDR3 extends over 13 amino acids.

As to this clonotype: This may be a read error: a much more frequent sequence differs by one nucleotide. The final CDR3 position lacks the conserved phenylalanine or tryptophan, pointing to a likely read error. CDR3 DNA sequence: TGCAGTGCTAGAGTACAGAACACTGAAGCTTTCCTT. Its protein is CSARVQNTEAFL. The rearrangement joins TRBV20-1 to TRBJ1-1; D remains ambiguous. The V end lost 1 base, the J end lost 1 base, and 4 bases lay between the germline ends. The CDR3 consists of 12 residues. The V gene's germline CDR1 is DFQATT and CDR2 SNEGSKA (reference sequence).

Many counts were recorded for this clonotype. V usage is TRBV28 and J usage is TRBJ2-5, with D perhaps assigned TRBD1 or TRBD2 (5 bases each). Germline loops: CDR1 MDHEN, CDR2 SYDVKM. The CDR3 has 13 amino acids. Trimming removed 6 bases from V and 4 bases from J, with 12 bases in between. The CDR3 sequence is CASRMRGGETQYF. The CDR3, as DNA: TGTGCCAGCAGAATGAGGGGCGGAGAGACCCAGTACTTC.

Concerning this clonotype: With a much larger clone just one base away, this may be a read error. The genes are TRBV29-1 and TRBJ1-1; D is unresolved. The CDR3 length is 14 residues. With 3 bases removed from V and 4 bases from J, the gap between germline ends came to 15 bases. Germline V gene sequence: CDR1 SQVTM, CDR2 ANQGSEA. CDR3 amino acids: CSVDLSGVVTEAFF. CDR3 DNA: TGCAGCGTTGATTTGTCGGGAGTGGTCACTGAAGCTTTCTTT.

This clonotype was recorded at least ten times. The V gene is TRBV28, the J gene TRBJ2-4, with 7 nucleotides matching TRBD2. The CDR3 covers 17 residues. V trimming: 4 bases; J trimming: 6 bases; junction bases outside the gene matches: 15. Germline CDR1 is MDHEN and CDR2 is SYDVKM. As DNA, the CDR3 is TGTGCCAGCAGTTCCGAGACTAGCTCCGGTCTCGTAAACATTCAGTACTTC. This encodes CASSSETSSGLVNIQYF.

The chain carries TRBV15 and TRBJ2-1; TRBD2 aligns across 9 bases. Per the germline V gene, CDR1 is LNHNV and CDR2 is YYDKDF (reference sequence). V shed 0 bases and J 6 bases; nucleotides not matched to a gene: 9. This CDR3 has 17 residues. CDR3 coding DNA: TGTGCCACCAGCAGAGACCCCCTTGGACTAGCGAGCAATGAGCAGTTCTTC. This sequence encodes CATSRDPLGLASNEQFF.

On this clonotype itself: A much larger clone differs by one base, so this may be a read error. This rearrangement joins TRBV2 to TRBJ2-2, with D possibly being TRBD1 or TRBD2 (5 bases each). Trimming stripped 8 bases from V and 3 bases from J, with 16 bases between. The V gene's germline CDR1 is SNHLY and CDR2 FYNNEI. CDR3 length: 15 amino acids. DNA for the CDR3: TGTGCCAGCTGGGCAGGGTTCGGGGACACCGGGGAGCTGTTTTTT. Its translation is CASWAGFGDTGELFF.